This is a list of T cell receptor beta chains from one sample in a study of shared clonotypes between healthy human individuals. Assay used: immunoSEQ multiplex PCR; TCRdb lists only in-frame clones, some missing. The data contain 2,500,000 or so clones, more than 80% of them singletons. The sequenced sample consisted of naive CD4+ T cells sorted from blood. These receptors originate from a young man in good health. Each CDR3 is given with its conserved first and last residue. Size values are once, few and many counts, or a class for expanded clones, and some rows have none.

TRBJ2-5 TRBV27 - CASSHTGKETQYF
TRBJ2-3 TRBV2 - CATGDSSSTDTQYF
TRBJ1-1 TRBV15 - CATCPDRLYEAFF
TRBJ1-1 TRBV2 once CASISGAPNEAFF
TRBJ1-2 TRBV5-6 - CASSSGDGDGYTF
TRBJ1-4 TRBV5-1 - CASSPNPGQGGEKLFF
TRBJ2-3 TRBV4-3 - CASSQGVSAQTDTQYF
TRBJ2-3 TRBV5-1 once CATRTSGFTDTQYF
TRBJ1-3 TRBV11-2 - CASTILGGNTIYF
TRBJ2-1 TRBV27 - CASSPQTPKLEGRYNEQFF
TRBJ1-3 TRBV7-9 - CASPPKKQGAADTIYF
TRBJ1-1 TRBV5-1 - CASSITTPTEAFF
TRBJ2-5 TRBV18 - CASSRVAGETQYF
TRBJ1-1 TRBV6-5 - CASSYSAASNTEAFF
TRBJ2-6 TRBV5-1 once CASSPRQGAWANVLTF
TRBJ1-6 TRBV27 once CASSARRTGDSPLHF
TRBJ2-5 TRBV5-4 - CASSWIGQGSETQYF
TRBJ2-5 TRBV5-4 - CASSWKPGTSGQETQYF
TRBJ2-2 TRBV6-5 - CASRREGAGELFF
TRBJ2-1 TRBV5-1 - CASGDLGDEQFF
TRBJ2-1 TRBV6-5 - CASSYSSLAGLDEQFF
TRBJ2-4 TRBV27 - CASRTSGTGGRFQYF
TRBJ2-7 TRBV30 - CAWSRSSYEQYF
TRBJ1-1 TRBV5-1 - CASSLDRGQVAFF
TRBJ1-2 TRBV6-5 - CASSYSRGSSSAVYTF
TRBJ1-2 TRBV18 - CASSSGARVGGYTF
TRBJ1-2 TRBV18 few CASSPPNGAGDGYTF
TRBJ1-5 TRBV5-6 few CASSLGQGSAQPQHF
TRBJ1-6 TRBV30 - CAWMQDRWNYNSPLHF